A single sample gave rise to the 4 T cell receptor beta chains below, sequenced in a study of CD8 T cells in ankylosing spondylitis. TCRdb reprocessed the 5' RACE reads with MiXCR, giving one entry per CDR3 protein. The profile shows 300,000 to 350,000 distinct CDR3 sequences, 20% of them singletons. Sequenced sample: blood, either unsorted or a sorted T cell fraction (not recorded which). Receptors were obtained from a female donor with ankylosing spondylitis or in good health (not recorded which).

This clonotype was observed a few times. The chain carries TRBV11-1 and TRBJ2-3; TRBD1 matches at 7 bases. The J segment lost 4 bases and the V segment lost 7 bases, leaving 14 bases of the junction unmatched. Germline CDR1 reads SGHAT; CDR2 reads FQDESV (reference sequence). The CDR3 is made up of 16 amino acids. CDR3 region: CASTGTVKGRADTQYF. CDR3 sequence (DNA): TGTGCCAGCACCGGGACAGTTAAGGGAAGGGCAGATACGCAGTATTTT. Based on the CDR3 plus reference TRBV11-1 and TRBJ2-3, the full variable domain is EAEVAQSPRYKITEKSQAVAFWCDPISGHATLYWYRQILGQGPELLVQFQDESVVDDSQLPKDRFSAERLKGVDSTLKIQPAELGDSAMYLCASTGTVKGRADTQYFGPGTRLTVL.

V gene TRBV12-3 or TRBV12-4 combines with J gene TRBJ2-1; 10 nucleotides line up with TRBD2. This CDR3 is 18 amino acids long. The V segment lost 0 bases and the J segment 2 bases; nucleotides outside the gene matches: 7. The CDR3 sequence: CASSLARLAGDPYNEQFF. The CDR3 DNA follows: TGTGCCAGCAGTTTAGCGCGGCTAGCGGGAGATCCCTACAATGAGCAGTTCTTC.

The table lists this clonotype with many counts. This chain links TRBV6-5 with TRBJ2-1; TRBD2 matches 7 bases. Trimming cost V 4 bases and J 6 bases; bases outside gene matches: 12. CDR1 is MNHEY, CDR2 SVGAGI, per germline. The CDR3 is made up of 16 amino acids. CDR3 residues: CASSSAGAHPANEQFF. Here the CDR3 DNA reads TGTGCCAGCAGTTCGGCGGGAGCCCATCCCGCCAATGAGCAGTTCTTC.

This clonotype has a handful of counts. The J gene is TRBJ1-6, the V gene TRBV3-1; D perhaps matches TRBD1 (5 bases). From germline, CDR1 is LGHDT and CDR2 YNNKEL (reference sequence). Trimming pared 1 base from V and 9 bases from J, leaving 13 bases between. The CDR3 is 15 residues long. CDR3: CASSQGGGRGSPLHF. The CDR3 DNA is TGTGCCAGCAGCCAAGGTGGAGGGAGGGGTTCACCCCTCCACTTT.